This entry lists 2 T cell receptor beta chains sequenced from one sample in a study of human T cells and chemical hapten exposure. Time point described: patch test 1, 2 weeks after DPC sensitization. Treatment meaning: therapeutic diphenylcyclopropenone sensitization with weekly scalp DPC. MiXCR, run by TCRdb on the RACE reads, gives a single entry per CDR3 protein. The sample yields approximately 110,000 distinct CDR3 sequences, roughly 9.6% seen once. The sequences come from whole blood, collected in connection with sensitization to the hapten diphenylcyclopropenone (DPC). All receptors come from a woman in her 40s with alopecia areata. Some clones in this sample may be carry-over from other donors' samples.

This clonotype was seen a few times. The chain combines TRBV20-1 with TRBJ2-2; weak D call: TRBD2 (6 bases). CDR1 and CDR2 (germline): DFQATT, SNEGSKA (reference sequence). Trimming took 0 bases from V and 0 from J, leaving 14 bases between them. The CDR3 is 17 residues long. The CDR3 region has the DNA TGCAGTGCTAGAGATCTGGGGGGAGCTGCGAACACCGGGGAGCTGTTTTTT. This encodes CSARDLGGAANTGELFF.

This clonotype came up many times. The CDR3 loop is CSARDGTSGTDTQYF. Here the CDR3 DNA reads TGCAGTGCTAGAGATGGGACTAGCGGAACAGATACGCAGTATTTT. V gene TRBV20-1 combines with J gene TRBJ2-3; 11 bases match TRBD2. The V gene end was trimmed by 0 bases and the J gene end by 3 bases; junction bases not matched to a gene: 2. CDR1 is DFQATT and CDR2 is SNEGSKA in the germline V gene (reference sequence). This CDR3 has 15 residues.